What follows describes a single TCR beta chain. Between the trimmed V and J ends, which lost 3 bases and 5 bases, there was a span of 7 bases. This CDR3 comprises 12 residues. This sample was taken from a study of breast tumors, draining lymph nodes, adjacent tissues. TCRdb reanalysed the multiplex PCR reads using MiXCR and keeps one entry per CDR3 protein. Among approximately 300,000 distinct CDR3 sequences listed, over 30% were seen once. The lymph nodes were axillary draining lymph nodes from breast cancer patients. The J gene is TRBJ1-1, the V gene TRBV12-3 or TRBV12-4; no clear D gene. The TCR was taken from a female donor with breast cancer. Some clones in this sample may be carry-over from other donors' samples. Input material: axillary lymph node tissue. CDR3 sequence reads: CASSFWGTEAFF. CDR3 in DNA: TGTGCCAGCAGTTTTTGGGGTACTGAAGCTTTCTTT.